The 6 T cell receptor beta chains below all came from one sample that was sequenced in a study of regulatory T cells in long-lasting Graves disease. With iRepertoire HTBI primers and Arm-PCR of CDR3 regions, TCR beta libraries were built. TCRdb ran MiXCR on the multiplex PCR reads and lists one entry per CDR3 protein. Seen here are about 240,000 distinct CDR3 sequences, 20% observed once, and the top ten hold about 15%. Noted time point: newly diagnosed GD, antithyroid drugs for less than 3 months. Scientists built the TCR library using RNA that was extracted from PBMCs. This specimen was peripheral blood mononuclear cells (PBMCs), taken at new diagnosis, from a patient treated with antithyroid drugs. These receptors were collected from a female donor with Graves disease.

This clonotype was recorded many times. The chain has TRBV5-6 and TRBJ1-1; D ambiguous. The CDR3 has 14 residues. CDR1 SGHDT and CDR2 YYEEEE come from the germline V gene. The V end lost 8 bases, the J end lost 5 bases, and 19 bases lay between the germline ends. The DNA for the CDR3 is TGTGCCAGTCTAATACGGACGGTCCGGACTGAAGCTTTCTTT. Protein product: CASLIRTVRTEAFF.

A note on this clonotype: A much larger clonotype is one base distant, so this may be a read error. The chain couples TRBV18 to TRBJ2-7; 7 bases are shared with TRBD1. CDR1 is KGHSH, CDR2 LQKENI, per germline. The CDR3 has 15 amino acids. The DNA for the CDR3 is TGTGCCGGCTCAACACGAGGGACAGCCAGCTACGAGCAGTACTTC. This gives the protein CAGSTRGTASYEQYF.

A remark on this clonotype: A much larger clone sits a single nucleotide away, making a read error possible. The CDR3 carries no conserved terminal phenylalanine or tryptophan, so it likely arises from a read error. The chain carries TRBV20-1 and TRBJ1-2; D is unresolved. The CDR3 runs 15 residues. The germline CDR1 and CDR2 sequences are DFQATT and SNEGSKA (reference sequence). With 6 bases removed from V and 4 bases from J, the gap between germline ends came to 21 bases. The CDR3 DNA follows: TGCAGTGCGCCCTACGGGCAGATGTTAGGCTATGGCTACACCCTC. Translating it yields CSAPYGQMLGYGYTL.

This clonotype was recorded at least ten times. CDR3 bases: TGTGCCAGCAGCTTCCGGGACAGGGGTACAGATACGCAGTATTTT. Protein: CASSFRDRGTDTQYF. This chain connects TRBV5-4 to TRBJ2-3; 10 nucleotides agree with TRBD1. The germline V gene encodes CDR1 SGHNT and CDR2 YYREEE (reference sequence). The CDR3 loop spans 15 amino acids. V was pared by 2 bases and J by 3 bases, with 3 bases of the junction left unmatched. Drawing the rest from reference TRBV5-4 and TRBJ2-3, the complete variable domain is ETGVTQSPTHLIKTRGQQVTLRCSSQSGHNTVSWYQQALGQGPQFIFQYYREEENGRGNFPPRFSGLQFPNYSSELNVNALELDDSALYLCASSFRDRGTDTQYFGPGTRLTVL.

This clonotype was seen ten or more times. This chain joins TRBV9 and TRBJ2-5; possible D gene TRBD1, 6 bases. This CDR3 is 14 amino acids long. CDR1 and CDR2 from the germline V gene are SGDLS and YYNGEE. V was clipped by 1 base and J by 2 bases, with 9 bases between them. The CDR3 coding sequence is TGTGCCAGCAGCGTAACAGGGAAGCAAGAGACCCAGTACTTC. Translation: CASSVTGKQETQYF. The variable domain in full, completed from reference TRBV9 and TRBJ2-5, reads DSGVTQTPKHLITATGQRVTLRCSPRSGDLSVYWYQQSLDQGLQFLIQYYNGEERAKGNILERFSAQQFPDLHSELNLSSLELGDSALYFCASSVTGKQETQYFGPGTRLLVL.

The chain has TRBV12-3 or TRBV12-4 and TRBJ2-1; a possible D gene is TRBD2 (6 bases). The CDR3 length is 15 residues. With 5 bases removed from V and 4 bases from J, the gap between germline ends came to 15 bases. In DNA form, the CDR3 reads TGTGCCAGCAGTAACACCGGGACTTTATACAATGAGCAGTTCTTC. Residues: CASSNTGTLYNEQFF.